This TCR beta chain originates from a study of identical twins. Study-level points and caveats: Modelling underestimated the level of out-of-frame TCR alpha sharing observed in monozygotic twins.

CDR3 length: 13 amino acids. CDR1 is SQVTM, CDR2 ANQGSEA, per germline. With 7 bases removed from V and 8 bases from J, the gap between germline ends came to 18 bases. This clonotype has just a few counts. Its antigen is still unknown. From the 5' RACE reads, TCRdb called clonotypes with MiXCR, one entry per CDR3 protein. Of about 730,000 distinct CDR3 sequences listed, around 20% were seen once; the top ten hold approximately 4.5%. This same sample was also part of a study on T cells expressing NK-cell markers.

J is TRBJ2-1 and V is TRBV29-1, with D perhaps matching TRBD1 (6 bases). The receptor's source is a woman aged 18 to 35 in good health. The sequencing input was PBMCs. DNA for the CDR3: TGCAGCGGACGCCAGGGGATTCTCGATGAGCAGTTCTTC. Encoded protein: CSGRQGILDEQFF.